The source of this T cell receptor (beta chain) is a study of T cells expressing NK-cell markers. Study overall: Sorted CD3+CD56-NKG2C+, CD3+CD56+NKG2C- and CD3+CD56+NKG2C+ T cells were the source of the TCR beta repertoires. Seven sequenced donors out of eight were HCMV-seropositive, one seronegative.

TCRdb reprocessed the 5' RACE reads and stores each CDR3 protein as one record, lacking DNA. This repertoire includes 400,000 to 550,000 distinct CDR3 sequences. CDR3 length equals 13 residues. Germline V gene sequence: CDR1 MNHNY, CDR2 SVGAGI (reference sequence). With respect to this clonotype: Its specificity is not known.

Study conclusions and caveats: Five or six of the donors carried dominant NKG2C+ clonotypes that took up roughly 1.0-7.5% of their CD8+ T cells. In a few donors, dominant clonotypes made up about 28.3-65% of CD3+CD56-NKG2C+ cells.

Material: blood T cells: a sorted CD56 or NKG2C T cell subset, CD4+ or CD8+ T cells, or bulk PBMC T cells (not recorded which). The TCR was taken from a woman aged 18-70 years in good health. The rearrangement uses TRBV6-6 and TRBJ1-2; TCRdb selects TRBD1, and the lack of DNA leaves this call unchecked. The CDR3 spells CASREGQNYGYTF.